What follows are 21 T cell receptor beta chains derived from one specimen sequenced in a study of metastatic and nonmetastatic thyroid tumors. TCRdb called clones again from the PCR reads with MiXCR. The data hold some 35,000 clones, with about 26% observed a single time. All patients were treatment-naive before thyroid surgery. Material for sequencing was blood. The receptors stem from a male donor with papillary thyroid cancer or a benign thyroid nodule (not recorded which). Some clones in this sample may be carry-over from other donors' samples.

The chain links TRBV11-2 to TRBJ2-6; no firm D call. From germline, CDR1 is SGHAT and CDR2 FQNNGV. Between the trimmed V and J ends, which lost 1 base and 2 bases, there was a span of 6 bases. The CDR3 covers 15 residues. CDR3 sequence: CASSLVFPGANVLTF. The CDR3 bases are TGTGCCAGCAGCTTAGTATTCCCTGGGGCCAACGTCCTGACTTTC.

A few counts support this clone. V and J are TRBV6-2 or TRBV6-3 and TRBJ2-7; D is unresolved. The V end lost 4 bases, the J end lost 7 bases, and 17 bases lay between the germline ends. There are 14 residues in the CDR3. The germline V gene encodes CDR1 MNHEY and CDR2 SVGEGT. The CDR3: CASSSLGWAGEQYF. In nucleotides, the CDR3 is TGTGCCAGCAGTTCCTTGGGATGGGCTGGGGAGCAGTACTTC.

By share, this clone ranks as medium-sized. The CDR3 sequence: CSAIGSVSYEQYF. The CDR3 DNA follows: TGCAGTGCTATCGGGAGTGTATCCTACGAGCAGTACTTC. This chain connects TRBV20-1 to TRBJ2-7; possibly TRBD2 for D (6 bases). V lost 4 bases and J lost 1, with 11 bases in between. Germline V gives CDR1 DFQATT, CDR2 SNEGSKA (reference sequence). This CDR3 spans 13 amino acids.

Comment on this clone: A clone one base away is much larger, so this may be a read error. The J gene is TRBJ2-7, the V gene TRBV15; 10 nucleotides line up with TRBD1. The CDR3 covers 15 residues. V lost 4 bases and J lost 1; bases outside the gene matches: 4. Germline V gene data show CDR1 as LNHNV and CDR2 as YYDKDF (reference sequence). DNA of the CDR3: TGTGCCACCAGCACCGACAGGGGGCCGTCCTACGAGCAGTACTTC. Amino acid sequence: CATSTDRGPSYEQYF.

The sample holds many counts of this clone. V gene TRBV6-4 combines with J gene TRBJ2-1, with 14 positions matching TRBD2. Germline V gene data show CDR1 as MRHNA and CDR2 as SNTAGT. Unmatched junction bases numbered 8, after V lost 3 bases and J lost 10 bases. The CDR3 length is 16 residues. The CDR3: CASSETGTSGSSEQFF. For the CDR3, the DNA is TGTGCCAGCAGTGAAACCGGGACTAGCGGGAGTAGCGAGCAGTTCTTC.

This clone is labeled medium-sized. The rearrangement uses TRBV11-3 and TRBJ2-7; D is uncertain. V was cut by 1 base and J by 1 base, with 8 bases left in between. This CDR3 is 14 amino acids long. CDR1 and CDR2 (germline): SGHNT, YENEEA. The CDR3 DNA is TGTGCCAGCAGCTTAGGGGGTGGATCCTACGAGCAGTACTTC. This sequence encodes CASSLGGGSYEQYF.

Only a few counts were recorded for this clone. The chain employs TRBV28 and TRBJ1-2; D gene unclear. The CDR3 sequence is 14 residues long. The germline CDR1 and CDR2 sequences are MDHEN and SYDVKM. V dropped 6 bases and J dropped 2 bases, with 13 bases sitting between them. The CDR3 sequence is CASSPQVINYGYTF. As DNA, the CDR3 is TGTGCCAGCAGCCCGCAGGTGATCAACTATGGCTACACCTTC.

This chain joins TRBV5-1 and TRBJ1-1; D might be TRBD1 (5 bases). Germline V gene sequence: CDR1 SGHRS, CDR2 YFSETQ. CDR3 length: 15 amino acids. Trimming removed 4 bases from V and 1 base from J, with 14 bases in between. CDR3 nucleotide sequence: TGCGCCAGCAGCACCGGAGGGGCCCGGAACACTGAAGCTTTCTTT. Protein: CASSTGGARNTEAFF.

The rearrangement uses TRBV2 and TRBJ2-7; D might be TRBD1 (6 bases). CDR3 size: 15 residues. The germline V gene has CDR1 SNHLY and CDR2 FYNNEI. V gave up 4 bases and J gave up 3 bases, with 16 bases separating them. The CDR3 spells CASSGPGAKDYEQYF. In DNA, the CDR3 is TGTGCCAGCAGTGGACCAGGGGCCAAGGACTACGAGCAGTACTTC.

The chain has TRBV20-1 and TRBJ2-7; 9 bases are shared with TRBD1. V shed 6 bases and J 4 bases; nucleotides not matched to a gene: 10. The germline V gene encodes CDR1 DFQATT and CDR2 SNEGSKA (reference sequence). This CDR3 has 14 residues. CDR3 nucleotides: TGCAGTGCCAACCACGGGACAGGGAGGTACGAGCAGTACTTC. As protein: CSANHGTGRYEQYF.

This clone was observed a few times. This chain links TRBV28 with TRBJ1-3, with a weak D call TRBD1 (5 bases). Trimming cost V 8 bases and J 0 bases, with 14 bases left between them. Germline CDR1 is MDHEN and CDR2 is SYDVKM. The CDR3 sequence is 15 residues long. CDR3 coding DNA: TGTGCCAGCGTTAAGACAGTGAGCTCTGGAAACACCATATATTTT. Protein sequence: CASVKTVSSGNTIYF.

V and J are TRBV20-1 and TRBJ1-2; TRBD1 might be the D (5 bases). This CDR3 spans 12 amino acids. Germline V gene lookup returns CDR1 DFQATT and CDR2 SNEGSKA (reference sequence). Trimming removed 4 bases from V and 4 bases from J, with 10 bases in between. Here the CDR3 DNA reads TGCAGTGCTAAGGGGCCGCGCTATGGCTACACCTTC. Translation: CSAKGPRYGYTF.

This clone was detected many times. V is TRBV6-1 and J is TRBJ2-4; 8 bases line up with TRBD2. With 5 bases clipped from V and 8 bases from J, the junction kept 14 bases outside the gene matches. CDR1 MNHNS and CDR2 SASEGT come from the germline V gene. The CDR3 is made up of 16 amino acids. For the CDR3, the DNA is TGTGCCAGCAGTCCGCCCGGGGGGGGCGAGAGGGACATTCAGTACTTC. This translates into CASSPPGGGERDIQYF.

This clone has just a few counts. The junction departs from germline at one end; a sequencing error may be responsible. Other nucleotide sequences in the sample specify the same CDR3. The chain couples TRBV6-1 to TRBJ2-2; 8 bases line up with TRBD2. The CDR3 consists of 15 residues. Germline V gene data show CDR1 as MNHNS and CDR2 as SASEGT. CDR3 in amino acids: CASSDSTGGAGELFF. CDR3 bases: TGTGCTAGCAGTGACAGTACGGGAGGGGCCGGGGAGCTGTTTTTT.

J is TRBJ2-7 and V is TRBV5-1; D uncertain. The length of the CDR3 is 15 residues. V was clipped by 4 bases and J by 0 bases, with 14 bases between them. Germline lookup yields CDR1 SGHRS and CDR2 YFSETQ. The CDR3 DNA is TGCGCCAGCAGCCCGGACGTATCGAGCTCCTACGAGCAGTACTTC. Protein product: CASSPDVSSSYEQYF.

The chain employs TRBV25-1 and TRBJ2-7; tentatively, D is TRBD1 or TRBD2 (5 bases each). The CDR3 sequence is 15 residues long. V shed 2 bases and J shed 3 bases, with 14 bases lying between them. CDR1 MGHDK and CDR2 SYGVNS come from the germline V gene. The DNA of the CDR3 is TGTGCCAGCAGTGAAGGTAATAGAGGGGTCTACGAGCAGTACTTC. Protein product: CASSEGNRGVYEQYF.

This clone showed up many times. The chain couples TRBV19 to TRBJ2-1; tentatively, D is TRBD1 (5 bases). This CDR3 comprises 14 residues. Trimming shortened V by 2 bases and J by 4 bases, and 9 bases separated the two germline ends. Germline CDR1 reads LNHDA; CDR2 reads SQIVND (reference sequence). This chain's CDR3 is CASSIRGRYNEQFF. The CDR3 region has the DNA TGTGCCAGTAGTATAAGGGGCAGGTACAATGAGCAGTTCTTC. Drawing the rest from reference TRBV19 and TRBJ2-1, the complete variable domain is DGGITQSPKYLFRKEGQNVTLSCEQNLNHDAMYWYRQDPGQGLRLIYYSQIVNDFQKGDIAEGYSVSREKKESFPLTVTSAQKNPTAFYLCASSIRGRYNEQFFGPGTRLTVL.

This clone was detected a few times. The chain couples TRBV28 to TRBJ2-5; D call uncertain. V dropped 5 bases and J dropped 5 bases, with 15 bases sitting between them. The CDR3 is 14 residues long. Germline V gives CDR1 MDHEN, CDR2 SYDVKM. The CDR3 nucleotides read TGTGCCAGCAGTAACCAGTGCGAGAGCGAGACCCAGTACTTC. It yields the protein CASSNQCESETQYF. Based on the CDR3 plus reference TRBV28 and TRBJ2-5, the full variable domain is DVKVTQSSRYLVKRTGEKVFLECVQDMDHENMFWYRQDPGLGLRLIYFSYDVKMKEKGDIPEGYSVSREKKERFSLILESASTNQTSMYLCASSNQCESETQYFGPGTRLLVL.

This clone was recorded many times. V is TRBV19 and J is TRBJ2-5; TRBD1 agrees at 7 bases. V shed 1 base and J 5 bases; nucleotides not matched to a gene: 4. Germline-derived CDR1 and CDR2 are LNHDA and SQIVND (reference sequence). The CDR3 consists of 14 residues. DNA of the CDR3: TGTGCCAGTAGTATAGTAGCACAGGGGGAGACCCAGTACTTC. Its translation: CASSIVAQGETQYF.

The rearrangement uses TRBV7-3 and TRBJ2-5; 11 nucleotides agree with TRBD2. The J segment lost 4 bases and the V segment lost 0 bases, leaving 1 base of the junction unmatched. The CDR3 spans 15 residues. Germline assignment: CDR1 SGHTA and CDR2 FQGTGA. CDR3 DNA: TGTGCCAGCAGCTTAACCGGACTAGCGGGAGAGACCCAGTACTTC. This encodes CASSLTGLAGETQYF.

The V call is TRBV6-1, the J call TRBJ2-5, with TRBD2 identical over 13 bases. Germline V gene lookup returns CDR1 MNHNS and CDR2 SASEGT. V lost 6 bases and J lost 5; bases outside the gene matches: 6. This CDR3 region has 15 residues. This CDR3 reads CASSLTSGRGETQYF. The DNA for the CDR3 is TGTGCCAGCAGCCTCACTAGCGGGAGGGGGGAGACCCAGTACTTC.